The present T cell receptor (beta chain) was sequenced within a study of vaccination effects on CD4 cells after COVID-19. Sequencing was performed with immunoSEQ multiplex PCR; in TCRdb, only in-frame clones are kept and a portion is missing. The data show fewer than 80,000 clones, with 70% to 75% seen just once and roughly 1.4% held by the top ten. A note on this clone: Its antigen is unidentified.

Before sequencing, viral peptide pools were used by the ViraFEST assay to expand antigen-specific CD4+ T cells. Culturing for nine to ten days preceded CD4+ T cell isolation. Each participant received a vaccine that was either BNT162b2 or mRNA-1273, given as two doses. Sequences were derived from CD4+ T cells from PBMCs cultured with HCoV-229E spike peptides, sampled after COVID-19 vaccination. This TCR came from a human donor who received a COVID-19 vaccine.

Here the CDR3 DNA reads TGTGCCAGCAGCCCCTACGGGGGAGGAGAGACCCAGTACTTC. It codes for CASSPYGGGETQYF. The chain recombines TRBV5-8 with TRBJ2-5; possible D gene TRBD2, 6 bases. Germline-derived CDR1 and CDR2 are SGHTS and YDEGEE. The CDR3 loop spans 14 amino acids. Trimming left V 4 bases short and J 4 bases short, with 14 bases between.